The 8 T cell receptor beta chains reported below all come from one sample, sequenced in a study of blood T cell repertoires in COVID-19. TCRdb's table, derived via immunoSEQ multiplex PCR, lists solely in-frame clones and lacks some. The sample contains about 70,000 clones, roughly nine tenths of which appear only once. Sequenced material: peripheral blood. The receptor source for this set is a man aged 50 to 60 with active COVID-19.

This clone has only a few counts. The rearrangement uses TRBV23-1 and TRBJ1-5; TRBD1 matches 9 bases. TRBV23-1 is flagged as an ORF with uncertain function. The CDR3 contains 17 residues. V was clipped by 5 bases and J by 0 bases; unmatched bases: 8. The CDR3 is CASSGDRARDSNQPQHF. As DNA, the CDR3 is TGCGCCAGCAGTGGGGACAGGGCCCGAGATAGCAATCAGCCCCAGCATTTT.

The V and J genes are TRBV3-1 (or the pseudogene TRBV3-2) and TRBJ1-2; maybe TRBD1 (6 bases). The CDR3 runs to 12 residues. Germline V CDR1 and CDR2: LGHDT, YNNKEL (reference sequence). Trimming stripped 4 bases from V and 11 bases from J, with 14 bases between. The CDR3 protein is CASSLDRSRYTF. The CDR3 DNA follows: TGTGCCAGCAGCCTTGACAGGAGCAGGTACACCTTC.

The V gene is TRBV6-5, the J gene TRBJ2-3; TRBD2 aligns across 9 bases. There are 15 residues in the CDR3. V lost 6 bases, J lost 2 bases, and 6 bases stayed unmatched. Germline lookup yields CDR1 MNHEY and CDR2 SVGAGI. CDR3 protein: CASSRTSVYTDTQYF. The CDR3 coding sequence is TGTGCCAGCAGCCGGACTAGCGTATACACAGATACGCAGTATTTT.

The CDR3 DNA sequence: TGTGCCAGCAGCCCGGGACTAGTCGAGGGGAATGAGCAGTTCTTC. Its translation: CASSPGLVEGNEQFF. The chain joins TRBV7-3 to TRBJ2-1; 8 nucleotides match TRBD2. Germline CDR1 reads SGHTA; CDR2 reads FQGTGA. The CDR3 runs 15 residues. The trim removed 5 bases at V and 7 bases at J, leaving 10 bases unmatched.

CDR3 in amino acids: CASSRKRGGQGIAGNTEAFF. The CDR3 DNA reads as TGCGCCAGCAGCCGAAAGAGGGGGGGACAGGGGATAGCTGGGAACACTGAAGCTTTCTTT. The chain recombines TRBV4-1 with TRBJ1-1, with 10 bases that match TRBD1. After removal of 4 bases from V and 1 base from J, the junction contained 18 bases not matched to a gene. The CDR3 sequence is 20 residues long. Germline values: CDR1 MGHRA, CDR2 YSYEKL.

This chain uses TRBV2 with TRBJ1-1; 10 nucleotides align to TRBD1. Germline V gene data show CDR1 as SNHLY and CDR2 as FYNNEI. With 8 bases clipped from V and 2 bases from J, the junction kept 5 bases outside the gene matches. CDR3 size: 14 residues. CDR3 nucleotide sequence: TGTGCCAGCGGGGGACAGGGGAGCAACACTGAAGCTTTCTTT. As protein: CASGGQGSNTEAFF.

This rearrangement joins TRBV10-1 to TRBJ2-7; TRBD2 might be the D (5 bases). CDR1 and CDR2 (germline): WNHNN, SYGVQD (reference sequence). The CDR3 length is 13 residues. V was pared by 4 bases and J by 3 bases, with 10 bases between. The CDR3 coding sequence is TGCGCCAGCAGTGGCCCGGGAAACTACGAGCAGTACTTC. It codes for CASSGPGNYEQYF.

To note about this clone: One junction end does not reproduce the germline sequence, and a read error may be involved. The chain links TRBV6-5 to TRBJ2-1, with D possibly matching TRBD2 (6 bases). This CDR3 region has 12 residues. The germline CDR1 and CDR2 sequences are MNHEY and SVGAGI. The CDR3 nucleotides are TGCAGCGCGGAGGGGTATTACAATGAGCAGTTCTTC. Translating it yields CSAEGYYNEQFF.